Below, one T cell receptor beta chain is given with its context. The V gene end was trimmed by 5 bases and the J gene end by 4 bases; junction bases not matched to a gene: 12. Looked up from germline, CDR1 is PRHDT and CDR2 is FYEKMQ (reference sequence). CDR3 length: 16 amino acids. The data are from a study of blood T cell repertoires in COVID-19. On the study more broadly: Samples taken during acute and convalescent COVID-19 were collected in the United States, Italy and Spain. Sources were T cells, B-cell-depleted T cells, or PBMCs; the material itself was cDNA or gDNA.

Under the authors' procedure: Estimation of nucleated cell counts relied on the amplification of reference gene primers. Some clones are missing from TCRdb's copy, which holds only in-frame ones; the method was immunoSEQ multiplex PCR. V and J calls and clone size follow that table, whereas D and trimming were derived from the DNA. The sample yields some 110,000 clones, approximately 87% seen once. The chain recombines TRBV13 with TRBJ1-1; 8 nucleotides match TRBD1. Material for sequencing was peripheral blood. This receptor was identified in a man aged 70-80 years who had recovered from COVID-19. The CDR3 spells CASSTRTGWVSTEAFF. CDR3 in DNA: TGTGCCAGCAGCACGAGGACAGGGTGGGTGAGCACTGAAGCTTTCTTT.